One sample yielded the 5 T cell receptor beta chains listed below, sequenced in a study of T-cell reconstitution after alpha-beta-depleted transplantation in children. TCRbeta library construction was performed incorporating unique molecular identifiers. Using its own MiXCR run on the PCR reads, TCRdb lists one record per CDR3 protein. The sample lists about 100,000 distinct CDR3 sequences, approximately 8% occurring once. The source was PBMCs, collected before TCRalphabeta/CD19-depleted stem cell transplant. The receptors shown here come from a boy between 2 and 10 years old with acute lymphoblastic leukemia, due to receive a stem cell transplant.

In its sample, this clonotype ranks as medium-sized (0.01 to 0.1%). V gene TRBV2 combines with J gene TRBJ2-1, with D uncertain. The CDR3 has 15 amino acids. Germline loops: CDR1 SNHLY, CDR2 FYNNEI. The V end was cut by 3 bases, the J end by 9 bases, with 18 bases between. The CDR3 spells CASSDGYSLTGEQFF. CDR3 sequence (DNA): TGTGCCAGCAGTGACGGATACTCCCTCACGGGTGAGCAGTTCTTC.

At least ten counts were recorded for this clonotype. The genes are TRBV6-5 and TRBJ1-1; D remains unclear. CDR1 MNHEY and CDR2 SVGAGI come from the germline V gene. The CDR3 runs 14 residues. V lost 6 bases and J 3 bases, leaving 14 bases between the germline ends. The CDR3 bases are TGTGCCAGCAGACTGGGTACGAGGGACACTGAAGCTTTCTTT. Its protein product is CASRLGTRDTEAFF.

This clonotype showed up many times. This rearrangement joins TRBV19 to TRBJ1-1; D not resolved. V was trimmed by 1 base and J by 3 bases, leaving 6 bases between them. This CDR3 spans 13 amino acids. Germline V gene lookup returns CDR1 LNHDA and CDR2 SQIVND (reference sequence). DNA of the CDR3: TGTGCCAGTAGTATAGCGGACTACACTGAAGCTTTCTTT. Its protein is CASSIADYTEAFF.

A note on this clonotype: This could be a read error, since a much larger clone is one nucleotide away. The V call is TRBV10-3, the J call TRBJ2-1, with D possibly TRBD2 on 6 matching bases. The CDR3 sequence is 14 residues long. Germline-derived CDR1 and CDR2 are ENHRY and SYGVKD. CDR3 nucleotides: TGTGCCATCTCCGGAGGGACTGATTACAATGAGGAGTTCTTC. Protein product: CAISGGTDYNEEFF.

As to this clonotype: It may be a read error: a sequence one base away is much more abundant. This chain's CDR3 is CASSRGLAVERYF. The CDR3 region has the DNA TGTGCCAGCAGCCGTGGACTAGCGGTTGAGCGGTACTTC. The J gene is TRBJ2-7, the V gene TRBV7-2, with 10 bases that match TRBD2. In germline, CDR1 is SGHTA, CDR2 FQGNSA. CDR3 size: 13 residues. Based on the CDR3 plus reference TRBV7-2 and TRBJ2-7, the full variable domain is GAGVSQSPSNKVTEKGKDVELRCDPISGHTALYWYRQSLGQGLEFLIYFQGNSAPDKSGLPSDRFSAERTGGSVSTLTIQRTQQEDSAVYLCASSRGLAVERYFGPGTRLTVT.